This TCR beta chain was recorded in a study of T cell changes during pregnancy in multiple sclerosis (dated by TCRdb to about 2019). With regard to the full study: The study looked at changes in the T cell repertoire across pregnancy in women with multiple sclerosis.

The library was obtained by the immunoSEQ multiplex PCR assay. In TCRdb, the immuneACCESS table is reduced to in-frame sequences with V and J assigned. These tables do not hold every clone; where another copy was compared, an unresolved V gene accounts for under half, and the others remain unexplained. Present in this sample are around 40,000 clones, 92% of which were seen just once. The leading ten clones occupy 5% to 6% of the sample. Per the germline V gene (reference sequence), MNHEY is the CDR1 and SMNVEV is the CDR2. At the junction V is shortened by 6 bases and J by 0 bases, with 14 bases in between. From its cysteine to its phenylalanine, the CDR3 spans 15 amino acids. Of all the DNA, just the CDR3 is kept, 45 bases in frame from base 1. Regarding this clone: Its antigen target is currently unknown. No much larger clone is present one base from it, and per-base qualities are unavailable.

The origin of this receptor is a female donor with multiple sclerosis, enrolled in a pregnancy study. The source material was CD8+ T cells from peripheral blood mononuclear cells, sampled in the third trimester of pregnancy. The rearranged chain carries TRBV27 and TRBJ1-2; tentative D gene TRBD1, with 6 bases matching. This receptor has the CDR3 CASSPWGGANYGYTF. The DNA reads as follows: TGTGCCAGCAGCCCTTGGGGGGGCGCTAACTATGGCTACACCTTC.